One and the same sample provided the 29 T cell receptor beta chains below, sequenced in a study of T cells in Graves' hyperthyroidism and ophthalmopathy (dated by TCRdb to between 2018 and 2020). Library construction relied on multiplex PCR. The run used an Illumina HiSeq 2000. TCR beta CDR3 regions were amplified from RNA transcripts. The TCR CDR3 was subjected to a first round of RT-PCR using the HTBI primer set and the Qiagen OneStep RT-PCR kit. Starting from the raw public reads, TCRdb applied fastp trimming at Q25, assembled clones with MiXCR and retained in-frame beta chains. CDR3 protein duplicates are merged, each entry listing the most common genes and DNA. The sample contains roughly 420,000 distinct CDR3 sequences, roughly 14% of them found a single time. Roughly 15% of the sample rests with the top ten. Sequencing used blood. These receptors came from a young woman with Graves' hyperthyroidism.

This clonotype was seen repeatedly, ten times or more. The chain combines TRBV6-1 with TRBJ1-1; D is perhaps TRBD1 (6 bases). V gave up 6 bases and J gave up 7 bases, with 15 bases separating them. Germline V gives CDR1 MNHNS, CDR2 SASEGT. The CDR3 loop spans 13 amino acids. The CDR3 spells CASSHNGQSEAFF. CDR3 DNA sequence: TGTGCCAGCAGCCATAATGGACAGAGTGAAGCTTTCTTT.

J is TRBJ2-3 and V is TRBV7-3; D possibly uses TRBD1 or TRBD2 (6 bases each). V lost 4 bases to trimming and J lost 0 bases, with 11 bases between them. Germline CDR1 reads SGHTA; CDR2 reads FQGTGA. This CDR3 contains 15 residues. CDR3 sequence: CASSWLGGSTDTQYF. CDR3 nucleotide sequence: TGTGCCAGCAGCTGGCTAGGGGGGAGCACAGATACGCAGTATTTT.

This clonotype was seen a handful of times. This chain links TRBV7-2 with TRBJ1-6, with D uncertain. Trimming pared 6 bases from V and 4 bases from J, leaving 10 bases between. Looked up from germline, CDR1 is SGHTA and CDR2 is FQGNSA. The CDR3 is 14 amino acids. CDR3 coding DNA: TGTGCCAGCAGGCCGGGAGCTTATAATTCACCCCTCCACTTT. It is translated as CASRPGAYNSPLHF. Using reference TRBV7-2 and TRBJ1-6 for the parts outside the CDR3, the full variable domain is GAGVSQSPSNKVTEKGKDVELRCDPISGHTALYWYRQSLGQGLEFLIYFQGNSAPDKSGLPSDRFSAERTGGSVSTLTIQRTQQEDSAVYLCASRPGAYNSPLHFGNGTRLTVT.

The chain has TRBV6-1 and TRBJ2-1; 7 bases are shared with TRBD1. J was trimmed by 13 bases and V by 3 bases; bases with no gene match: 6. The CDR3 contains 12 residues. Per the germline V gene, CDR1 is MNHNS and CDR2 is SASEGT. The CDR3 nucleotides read TGTGCCAGCAGTGAGTTACAGGGGAGTCAGTTCTTC. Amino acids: CASSELQGSQFF.

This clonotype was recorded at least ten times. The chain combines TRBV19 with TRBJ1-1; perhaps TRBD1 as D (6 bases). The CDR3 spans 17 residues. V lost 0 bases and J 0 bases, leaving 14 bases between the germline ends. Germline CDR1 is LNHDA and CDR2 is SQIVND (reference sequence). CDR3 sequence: CASSIERGVRMNTEAFF. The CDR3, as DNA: TGTGCCAGTAGTATAGAAAGGGGGGTTCGCATGAACACTGAAGCTTTCTTT.

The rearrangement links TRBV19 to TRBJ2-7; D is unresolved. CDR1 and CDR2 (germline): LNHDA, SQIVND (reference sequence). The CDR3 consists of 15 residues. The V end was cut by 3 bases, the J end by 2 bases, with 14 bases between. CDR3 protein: CASSISASRTYEQYF. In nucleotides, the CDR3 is TGTGCCAGTAGTATCTCGGCCTCTCGGACCTACGAGCAGTACTTC.

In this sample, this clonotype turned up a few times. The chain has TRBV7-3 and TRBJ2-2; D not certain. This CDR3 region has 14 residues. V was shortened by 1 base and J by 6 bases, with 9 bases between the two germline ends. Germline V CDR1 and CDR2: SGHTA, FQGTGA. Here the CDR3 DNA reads TGTGCCAGCAGCTTAAACAAGGGCGCCGGGGAGCTGTTTTTT. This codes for CASSLNKGAGELFF.

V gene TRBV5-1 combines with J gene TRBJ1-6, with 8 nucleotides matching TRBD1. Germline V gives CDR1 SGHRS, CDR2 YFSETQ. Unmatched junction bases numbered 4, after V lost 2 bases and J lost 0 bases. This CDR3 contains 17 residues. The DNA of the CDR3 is TGCGCCAGCAGCTTCAGGGGGCCGAGCTCCTATAATTCACCCCTCCACTTT. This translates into CASSFRGPSSYNSPLHF. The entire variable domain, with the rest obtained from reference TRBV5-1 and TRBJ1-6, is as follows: KAGVTQTPRYLIKTRGQQVTLSCSPISGHRSVSWYQQTPGQGLQFLFEYFSETQRNKGNFPGRFSGRQFSNSRSEMNVSTLELGDSALYLCASSFRGPSSYNSPLHFGNGTRLTVT.

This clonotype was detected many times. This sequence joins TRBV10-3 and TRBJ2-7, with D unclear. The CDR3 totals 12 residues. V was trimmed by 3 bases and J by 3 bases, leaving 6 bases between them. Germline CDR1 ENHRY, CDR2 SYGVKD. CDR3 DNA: TGTGCCATCAGTGACGGCAGCTACGAGCAGTACTTC. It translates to CAISDGSYEQYF.

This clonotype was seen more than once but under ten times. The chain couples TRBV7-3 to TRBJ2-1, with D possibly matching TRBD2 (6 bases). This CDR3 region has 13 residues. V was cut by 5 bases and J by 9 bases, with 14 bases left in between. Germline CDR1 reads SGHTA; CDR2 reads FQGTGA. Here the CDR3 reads CASSPTRGGEQFF. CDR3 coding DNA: TGTGCCAGCAGCCCGACTAGGGGAGGTGAGCAGTTCTTC.

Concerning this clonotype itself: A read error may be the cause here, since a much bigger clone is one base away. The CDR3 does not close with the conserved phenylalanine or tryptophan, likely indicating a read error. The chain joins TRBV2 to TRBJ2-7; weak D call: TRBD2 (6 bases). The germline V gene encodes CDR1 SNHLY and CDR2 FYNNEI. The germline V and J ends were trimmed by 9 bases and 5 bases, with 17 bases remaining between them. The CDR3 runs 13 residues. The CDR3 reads CASLALGVDEQYL. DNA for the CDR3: TGTGCCAGTCTAGCGTTAGGGGTTGACGAGCAGTACCTC.

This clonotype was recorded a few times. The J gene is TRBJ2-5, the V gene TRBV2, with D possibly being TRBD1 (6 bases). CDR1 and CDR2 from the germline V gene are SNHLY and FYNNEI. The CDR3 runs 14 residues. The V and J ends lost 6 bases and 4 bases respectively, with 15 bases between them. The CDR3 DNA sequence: TGTGCCAGCAGCTTTGACAGGAGCACAGAGACCCAGTACTTC. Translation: CASSFDRSTETQYF.

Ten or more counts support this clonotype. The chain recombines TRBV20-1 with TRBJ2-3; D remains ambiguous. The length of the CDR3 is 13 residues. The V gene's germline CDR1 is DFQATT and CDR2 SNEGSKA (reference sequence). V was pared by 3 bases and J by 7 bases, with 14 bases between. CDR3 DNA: TGCAGTGCTAGGGGCTTCGAAAAACATACGCAGTATTTT. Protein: CSARGFEKHTQYF.

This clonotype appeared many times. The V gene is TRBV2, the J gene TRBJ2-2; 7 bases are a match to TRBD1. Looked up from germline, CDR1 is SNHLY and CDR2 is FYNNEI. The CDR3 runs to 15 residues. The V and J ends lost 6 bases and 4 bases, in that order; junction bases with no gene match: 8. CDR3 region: CASSERGQSTGELFF. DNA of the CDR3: TGTGCCAGCAGCGAGAGGGGACAGAGCACCGGGGAGCTGTTTTTT.

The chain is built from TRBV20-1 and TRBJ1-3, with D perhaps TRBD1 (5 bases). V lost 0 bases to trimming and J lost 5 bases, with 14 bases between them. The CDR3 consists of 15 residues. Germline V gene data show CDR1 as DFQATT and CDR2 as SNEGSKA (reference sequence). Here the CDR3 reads CSARDNRGGRNTIYF. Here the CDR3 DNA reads TGCAGTGCTAGAGATAATCGGGGCGGGAGAAACACCATATATTTT.

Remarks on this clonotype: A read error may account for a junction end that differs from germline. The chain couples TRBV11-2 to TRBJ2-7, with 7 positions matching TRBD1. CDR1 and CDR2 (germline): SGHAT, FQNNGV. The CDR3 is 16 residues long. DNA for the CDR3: TGTGCCAGCAGCCCAGGGGGACCATATAGCTCCTGCGAGCAGTACTTC. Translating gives CASSPGGPYSSCEQYF.

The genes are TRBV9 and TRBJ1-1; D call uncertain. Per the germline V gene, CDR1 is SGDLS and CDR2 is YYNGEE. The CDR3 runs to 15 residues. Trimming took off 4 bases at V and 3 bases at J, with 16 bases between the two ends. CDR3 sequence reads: CASSPRTRADTEAFF. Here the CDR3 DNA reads TGTGCCAGCAGCCCACGAACGAGGGCCGACACTGAAGCTTTCTTT. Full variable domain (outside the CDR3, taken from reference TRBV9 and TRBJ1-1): DSGVTQTPKHLITATGQRVTLRCSPRSGDLSVYWYQQSLDQGLQFLIQYYNGEERAKGNILERFSAQQFPDLHSELNLSSLELGDSALYFCASSPRTRADTEAFFGQGTRLTVV.

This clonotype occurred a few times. The CDR3, as DNA: TGTGCCAGCAGGACCGGACAGGGTTGGGATCAGCCCCAGCATTTT. Protein product: CASRTGQGWDQPQHF. The rearrangement uses TRBV28 and TRBJ1-5; 8 bases line up with TRBD1. Germline values: CDR1 MDHEN, CDR2 SYDVKM. This CDR3 is 15 amino acids long. The J segment lost 5 bases and the V segment lost 6 bases, leaving 9 bases of the junction unmatched.

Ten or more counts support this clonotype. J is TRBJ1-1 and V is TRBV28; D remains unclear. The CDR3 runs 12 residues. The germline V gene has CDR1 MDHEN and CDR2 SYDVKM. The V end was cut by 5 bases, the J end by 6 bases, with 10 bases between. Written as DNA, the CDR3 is TGTGCCAGCAGTCTTCCGGGCTCTGAAGCTTTCTTT. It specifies CASSLPGSEAFF.

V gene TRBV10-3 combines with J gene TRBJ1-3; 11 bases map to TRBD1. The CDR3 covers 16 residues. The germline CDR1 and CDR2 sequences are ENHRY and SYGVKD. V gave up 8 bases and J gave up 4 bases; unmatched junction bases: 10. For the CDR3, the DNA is TGTGCCATCGGACGGACAGGGGGCCTAGGAGGAAACACCATATATTTT. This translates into CAIGRTGGLGGNTIYF.

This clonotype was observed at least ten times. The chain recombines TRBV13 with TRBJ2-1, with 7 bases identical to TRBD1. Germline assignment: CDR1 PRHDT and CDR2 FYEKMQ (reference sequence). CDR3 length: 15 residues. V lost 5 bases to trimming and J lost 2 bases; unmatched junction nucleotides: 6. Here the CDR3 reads CASSRAGQAYNEQFF. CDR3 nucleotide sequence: TGTGCCAGCAGCCGGGCCGGACAGGCCTACAATGAGCAGTTCTTC.

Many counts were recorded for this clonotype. The DNA for the CDR3 is TGCAGTGCCCCTCTCGGGGACTCGAGGGAGCAGTACTTC. Protein sequence: CSAPLGDSREQYF. The V call is TRBV20-1, the J call TRBJ2-7; maybe TRBD2 (6 bases). Germline V CDR1 and CDR2: DFQATT, SNEGSKA (reference sequence). Deletions cut 6 bases from V and 7 bases from J, with 19 bases between. This CDR3 has 13 residues.

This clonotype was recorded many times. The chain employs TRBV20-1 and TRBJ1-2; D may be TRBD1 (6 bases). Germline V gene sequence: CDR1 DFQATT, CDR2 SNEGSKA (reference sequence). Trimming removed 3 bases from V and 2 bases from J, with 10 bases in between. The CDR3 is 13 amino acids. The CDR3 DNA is TGCAGTGCTAGTGGGGGGCACAACTATGGCTACACCTTC. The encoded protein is CSASGGHNYGYTF.

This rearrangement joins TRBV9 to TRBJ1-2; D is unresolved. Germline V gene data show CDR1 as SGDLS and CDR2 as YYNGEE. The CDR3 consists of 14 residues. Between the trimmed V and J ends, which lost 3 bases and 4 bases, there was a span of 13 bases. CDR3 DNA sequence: TGTGCCAGCAGCGGCGACACAGATCTCTATGGCTACACCTTC. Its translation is CASSGDTDLYGYTF.

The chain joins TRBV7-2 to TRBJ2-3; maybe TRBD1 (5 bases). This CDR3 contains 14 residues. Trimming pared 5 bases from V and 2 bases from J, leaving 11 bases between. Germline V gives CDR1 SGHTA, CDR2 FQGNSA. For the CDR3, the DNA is TGTGCCAGCAGCCAAGCAGGGTCCACAGATACGCAGTATTTT. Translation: CASSQAGSTDTQYF. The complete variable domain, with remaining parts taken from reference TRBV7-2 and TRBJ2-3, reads GAGVSQSPSNKVTEKGKDVELRCDPISGHTALYWYRQSLGQGLEFLIYFQGNSAPDKSGLPSDRFSAERTGGSVSTLTIQRTQQEDSAVYLCASSQAGSTDTQYFGPGTRLTVL.

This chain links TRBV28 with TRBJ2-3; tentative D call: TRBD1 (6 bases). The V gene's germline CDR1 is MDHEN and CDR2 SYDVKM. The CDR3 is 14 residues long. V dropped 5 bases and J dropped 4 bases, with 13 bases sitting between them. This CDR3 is CASSDDGQSDTQYF. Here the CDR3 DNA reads TGTGCCAGCAGTGATGACGGACAGTCAGATACGCAGTATTTT.

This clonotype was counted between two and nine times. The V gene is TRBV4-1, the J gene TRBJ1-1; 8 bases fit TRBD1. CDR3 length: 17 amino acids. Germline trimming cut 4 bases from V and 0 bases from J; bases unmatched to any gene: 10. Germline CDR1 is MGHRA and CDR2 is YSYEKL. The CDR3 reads CASSPSGGIRLNTEAFF. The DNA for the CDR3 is TGCGCCAGCAGCCCGTCAGGGGGCATTCGTTTGAACACTGAAGCTTTCTTT.

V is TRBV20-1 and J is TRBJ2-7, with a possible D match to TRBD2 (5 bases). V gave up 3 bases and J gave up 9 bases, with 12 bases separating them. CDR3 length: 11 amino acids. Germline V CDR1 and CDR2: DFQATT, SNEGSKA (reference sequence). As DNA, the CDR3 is TGCAGTGCTAGGCTAGGTCGGGGGCAGTACTTC. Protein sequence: CSARLGRGQYF.

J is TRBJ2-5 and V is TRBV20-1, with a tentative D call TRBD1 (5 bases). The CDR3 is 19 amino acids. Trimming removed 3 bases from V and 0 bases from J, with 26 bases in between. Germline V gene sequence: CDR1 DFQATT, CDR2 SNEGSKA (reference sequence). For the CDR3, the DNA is TGCAGTGCTAGGGACCCATTATCCGACACAGGTGCCAACCAAGAGACCCAGTACTTC. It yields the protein CSARDPLSDTGANQETQYF.